This T cell receptor beta chain is drawn from a study of blood T cell repertoires in COVID-19. Measured with immunoSEQ multiplex PCR; TCRdb has only the in-frame clones, and not every one. In the table there are approximately 360,000 clones, around 87% of which are singletons. In germline, CDR1 is KGHSH, CDR2 LQKENI. V was shortened by 2 bases and J by 5 bases, with 10 bases between the two germline ends. The CDR3 totals 13 residues. The TCR originated in a man in his forties or fifties in a cohort exposed to, infected with or recovered from COVID-19 (not recorded which). Sequences were obtained from PBMCs or T cells enriched from blood (not recorded which). This rearrangement joins TRBV18 to TRBJ2-7; D possibly corresponds to TRBD1 (6 bases). The CDR3 here is CASSPVRGNEQYF. CDR3 bases: TGTGCCAGCTCACCAGTGAGGGGGAACGAGCAGTACTTC.